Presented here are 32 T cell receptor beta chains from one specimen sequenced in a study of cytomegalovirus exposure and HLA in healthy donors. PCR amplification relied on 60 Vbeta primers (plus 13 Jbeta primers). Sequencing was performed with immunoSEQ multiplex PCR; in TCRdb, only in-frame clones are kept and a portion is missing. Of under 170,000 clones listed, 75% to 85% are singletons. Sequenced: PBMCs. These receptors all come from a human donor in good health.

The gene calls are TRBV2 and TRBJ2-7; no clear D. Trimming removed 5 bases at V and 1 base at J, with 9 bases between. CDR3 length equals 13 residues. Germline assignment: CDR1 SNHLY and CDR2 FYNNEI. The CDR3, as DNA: TGTGCCAGCAGTAGAGGAGAATCCTACGAGCAGTACTTC. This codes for CASSRGESYEQYF. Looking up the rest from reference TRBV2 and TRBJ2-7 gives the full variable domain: EPEVTQTPSHQVTQMGQEVILRCVPISNHLYFYWYRQILGQKVEFLVSFYNNEISEKSEIFDDQFSVERPDGSNFTLKIRSTKLEDSAMYFCASSRGESYEQYFGPGTRLTVT.

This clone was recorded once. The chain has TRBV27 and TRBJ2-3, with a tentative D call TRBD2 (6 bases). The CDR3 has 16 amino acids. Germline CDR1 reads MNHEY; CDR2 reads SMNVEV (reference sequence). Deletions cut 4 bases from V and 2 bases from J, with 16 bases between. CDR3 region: CASSSSPGGPTDTQYF. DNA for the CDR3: TGTGCCAGCAGTTCATCCCCCGGGGGACCCACAGATACGCAGTATTTT.

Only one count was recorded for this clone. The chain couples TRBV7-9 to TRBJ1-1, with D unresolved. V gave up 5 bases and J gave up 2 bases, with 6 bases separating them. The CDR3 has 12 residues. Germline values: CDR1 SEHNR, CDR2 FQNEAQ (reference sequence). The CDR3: CASSGVNTEAFF. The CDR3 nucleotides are TGTGCCAGCAGCGGAGTTAACACTGAAGCTTTCTTT. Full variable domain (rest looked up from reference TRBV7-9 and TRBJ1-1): DTGVSQNPRHKITKRGQNVTFRCDPISEHNRLYWYRQTLGQGPEFLTYFQNEAQLEKSRLLSDRFSAERPKGSFSTLEIQRTEQGDSAMYLCASSGVNTEAFFGQGTRLTVV.

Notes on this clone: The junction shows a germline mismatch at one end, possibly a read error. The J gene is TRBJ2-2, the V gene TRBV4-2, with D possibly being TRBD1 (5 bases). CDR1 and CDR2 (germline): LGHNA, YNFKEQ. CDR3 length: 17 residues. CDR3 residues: CAGSQDKGQVSAGELFF. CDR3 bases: TGTGCCGGCAGCCAAGATAAAGGACAAGTCAGCGCCGGGGAGCTGTTTTTT.

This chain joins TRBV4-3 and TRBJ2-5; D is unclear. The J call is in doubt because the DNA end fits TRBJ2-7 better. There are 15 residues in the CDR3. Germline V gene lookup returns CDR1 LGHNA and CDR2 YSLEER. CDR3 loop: CASSQAALTSYEQYF. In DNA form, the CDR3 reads TGCGCCAGCAGCCAAGCCGCCCTCACGTCCTACGAGCAGTACTTC.

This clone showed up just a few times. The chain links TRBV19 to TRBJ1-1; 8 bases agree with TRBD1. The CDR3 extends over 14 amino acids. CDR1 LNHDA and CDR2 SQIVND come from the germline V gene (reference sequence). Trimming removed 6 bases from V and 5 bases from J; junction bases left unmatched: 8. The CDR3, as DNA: TGTGCCAGTAGAAGTAACAGGGGGTCGACTGAAGCTTTCTTT. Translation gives CASRSNRGSTEAFF.

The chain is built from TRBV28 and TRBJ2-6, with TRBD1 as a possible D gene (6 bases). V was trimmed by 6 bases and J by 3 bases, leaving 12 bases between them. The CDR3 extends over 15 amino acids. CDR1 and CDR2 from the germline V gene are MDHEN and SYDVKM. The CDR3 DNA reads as TGTGCCAGCAGCTTAAGGGGGTATGGGGCCAACGTCCTGACTTTC. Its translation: CASSLRGYGANVLTF.

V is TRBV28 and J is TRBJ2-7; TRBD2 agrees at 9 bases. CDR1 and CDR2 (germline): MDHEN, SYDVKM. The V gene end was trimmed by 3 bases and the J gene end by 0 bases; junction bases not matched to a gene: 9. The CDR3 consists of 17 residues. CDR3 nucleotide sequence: TGTGCCAGCAGTTTGTCGACTAGCGGTACGCCCTCCTACGAGCAGTACTTC. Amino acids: CASSLSTSGTPSYEQYF.

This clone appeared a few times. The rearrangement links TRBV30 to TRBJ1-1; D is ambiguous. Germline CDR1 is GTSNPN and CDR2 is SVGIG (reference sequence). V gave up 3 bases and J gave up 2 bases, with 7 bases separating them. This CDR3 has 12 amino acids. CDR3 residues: CAWSRLNTEAFF. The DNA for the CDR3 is TGTGCCTGGAGCAGACTTAACACTGAAGCTTTCTTT.

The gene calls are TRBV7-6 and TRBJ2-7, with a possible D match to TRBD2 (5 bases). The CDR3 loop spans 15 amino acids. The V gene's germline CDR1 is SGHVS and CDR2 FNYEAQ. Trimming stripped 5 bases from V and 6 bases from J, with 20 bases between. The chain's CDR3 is CASSPGRGLLREQYF. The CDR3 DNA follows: TGTGCCAGCAGCCCGGGGAGAGGCCTACTACGCGAGCAGTACTTC.

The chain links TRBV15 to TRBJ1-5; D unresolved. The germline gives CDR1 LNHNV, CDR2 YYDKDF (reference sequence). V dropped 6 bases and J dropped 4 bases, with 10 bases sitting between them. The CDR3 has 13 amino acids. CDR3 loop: CATSLAVNQPQHF. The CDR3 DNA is TGTGCCACCAGTCTAGCGGTTAATCAGCCCCAGCATTTT.

CDR3 coding DNA: TGTGCCAGCAGTTTTGGCCAGAAATATAATTCACCCCTCCACTTT. Its translation: CASSFGQKYNSPLHF. J is TRBJ1-6 and V is TRBV27, with D hard to call. The CDR3 is made up of 15 amino acids. V was pared by 3 bases and J by 4 bases, with 10 bases between. The germline V gene has CDR1 MNHEY and CDR2 SMNVEV (reference sequence).

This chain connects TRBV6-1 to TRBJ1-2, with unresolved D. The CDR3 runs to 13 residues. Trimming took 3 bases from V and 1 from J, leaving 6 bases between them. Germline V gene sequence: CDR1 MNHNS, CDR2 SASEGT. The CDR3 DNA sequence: TGTGCCAGCAGTGACAGTCGTAACTATGGCTACACCTTC. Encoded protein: CASSDSRNYGYTF.

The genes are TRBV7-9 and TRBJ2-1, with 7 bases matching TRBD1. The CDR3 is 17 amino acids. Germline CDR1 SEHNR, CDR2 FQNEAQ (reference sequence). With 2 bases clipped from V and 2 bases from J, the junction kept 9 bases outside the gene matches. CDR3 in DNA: TGTGCCAGCAGCTTACCGGGACAGTATATGACCTACAATGAGCAGTTCTTC. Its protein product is CASSLPGQYMTYNEQFF.

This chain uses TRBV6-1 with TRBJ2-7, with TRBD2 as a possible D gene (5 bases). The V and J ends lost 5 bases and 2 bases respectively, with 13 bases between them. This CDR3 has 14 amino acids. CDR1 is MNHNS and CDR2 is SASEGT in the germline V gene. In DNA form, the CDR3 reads TGTGCCAGCAGTACTACCGGGGTTGCCTACGAGCAGTACTTC. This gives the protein CASSTTGVAYEQYF.

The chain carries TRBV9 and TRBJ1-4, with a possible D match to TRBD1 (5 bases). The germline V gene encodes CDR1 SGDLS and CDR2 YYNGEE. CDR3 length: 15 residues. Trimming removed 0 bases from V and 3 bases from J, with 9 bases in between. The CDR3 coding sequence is TGTGCCAGCAGCGTAGAGGGGTCTCCTAATGAAAAACTGTTTTTT. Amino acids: CASSVEGSPNEKLFF.

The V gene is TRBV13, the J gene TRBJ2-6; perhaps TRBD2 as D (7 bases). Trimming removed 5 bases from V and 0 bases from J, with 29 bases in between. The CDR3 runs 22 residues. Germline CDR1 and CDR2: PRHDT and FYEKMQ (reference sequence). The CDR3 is CASSPSRPGGPQTSSGANVLTF. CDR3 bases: TGTGCCAGCAGCCCCAGTCGCCCCGGGGGGCCCCAAACCTCCTCTGGGGCCAACGTCCTGACTTTC.

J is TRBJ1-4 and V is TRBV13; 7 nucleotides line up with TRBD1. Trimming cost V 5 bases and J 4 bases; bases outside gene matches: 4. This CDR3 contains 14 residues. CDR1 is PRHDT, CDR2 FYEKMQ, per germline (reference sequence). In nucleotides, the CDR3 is TGTGCCAGCAGCACACAGGGGAATAATGAAAAACTGTTTTTT. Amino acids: CASSTQGNNEKLFF.

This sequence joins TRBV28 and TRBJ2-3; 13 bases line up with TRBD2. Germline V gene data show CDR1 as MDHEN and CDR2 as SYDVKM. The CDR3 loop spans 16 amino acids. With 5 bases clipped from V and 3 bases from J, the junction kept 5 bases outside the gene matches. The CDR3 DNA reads TGTGCCAGCAGTCGTACTAGCGGGAGGGCGACAGATACGCAGTATTTT. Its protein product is CASSRTSGRATDTQYF.

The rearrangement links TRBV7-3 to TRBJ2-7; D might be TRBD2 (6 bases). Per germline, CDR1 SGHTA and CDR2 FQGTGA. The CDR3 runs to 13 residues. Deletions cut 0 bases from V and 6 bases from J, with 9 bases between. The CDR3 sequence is CASSLTEGSEQYF. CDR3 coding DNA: TGTGCCAGCAGCTTAACGGAGGGCAGCGAGCAGTACTTC.

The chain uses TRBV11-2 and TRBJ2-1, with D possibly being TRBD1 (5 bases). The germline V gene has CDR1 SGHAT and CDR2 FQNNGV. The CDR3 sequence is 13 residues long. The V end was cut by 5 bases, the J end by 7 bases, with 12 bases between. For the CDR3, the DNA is TGTGCCAGCAGCCCGTCAAACAGGAATGAGCAGTTCTTC. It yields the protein CASSPSNRNEQFF.

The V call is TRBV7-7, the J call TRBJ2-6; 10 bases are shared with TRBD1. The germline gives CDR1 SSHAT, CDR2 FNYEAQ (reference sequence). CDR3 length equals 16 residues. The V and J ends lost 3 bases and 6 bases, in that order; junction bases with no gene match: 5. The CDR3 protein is CASSLGQGSTANVLTF. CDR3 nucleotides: TGTGCCAGCAGCTTGGGACAGGGGTCTACGGCCAACGTCCTGACTTTC.

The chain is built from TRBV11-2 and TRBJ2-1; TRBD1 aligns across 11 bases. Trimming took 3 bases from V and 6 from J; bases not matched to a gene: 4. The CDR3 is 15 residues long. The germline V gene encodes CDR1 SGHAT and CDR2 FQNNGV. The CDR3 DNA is TGTGCCAGCAGCTTCACCGGGACAGGGGGCAATGAGCAGTTCTTC. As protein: CASSFTGTGGNEQFF.

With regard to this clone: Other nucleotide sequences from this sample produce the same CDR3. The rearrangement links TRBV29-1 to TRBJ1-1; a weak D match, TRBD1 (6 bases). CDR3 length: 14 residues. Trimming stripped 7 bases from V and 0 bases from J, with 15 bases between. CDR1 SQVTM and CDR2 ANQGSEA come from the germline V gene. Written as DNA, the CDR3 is TGCAGCGGTGGAGGCAGGGGAATGAACACTGAAGCTTTCTTT. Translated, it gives CSGGGRGMNTEAFF.

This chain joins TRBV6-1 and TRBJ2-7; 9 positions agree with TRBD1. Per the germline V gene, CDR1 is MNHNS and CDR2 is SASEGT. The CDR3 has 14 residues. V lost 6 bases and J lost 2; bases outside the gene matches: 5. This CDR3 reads CASRGTGFPYEQYF. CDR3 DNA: TGTGCCAGCAGGGGGACAGGGTTCCCCTACGAGCAGTACTTC.

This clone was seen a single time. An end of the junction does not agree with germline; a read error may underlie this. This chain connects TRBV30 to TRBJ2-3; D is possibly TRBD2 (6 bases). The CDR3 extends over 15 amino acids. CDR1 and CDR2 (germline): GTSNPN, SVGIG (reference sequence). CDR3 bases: TGTGCCGGGAGGCAGGTTAGCACAGCGGCAGATACGCAGTATTTT. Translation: CAGRQVSTAADTQYF.

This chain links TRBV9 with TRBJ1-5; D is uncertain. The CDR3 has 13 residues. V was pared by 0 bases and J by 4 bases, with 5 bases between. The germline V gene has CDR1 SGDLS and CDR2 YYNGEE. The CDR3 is CASSVELNQPQHF. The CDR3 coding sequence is TGTGCCAGCAGCGTAGAACTTAATCAGCCCCAGCATTTT.

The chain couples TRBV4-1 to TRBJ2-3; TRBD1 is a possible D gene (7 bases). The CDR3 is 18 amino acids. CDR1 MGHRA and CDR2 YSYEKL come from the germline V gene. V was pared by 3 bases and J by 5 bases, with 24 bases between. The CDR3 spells CASSQTPPQGMGGDTQYF. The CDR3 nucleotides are TGCGCCAGCAGCCAGACCCCACCACAGGGGATGGGGGGAGATACGCAGTATTTT.

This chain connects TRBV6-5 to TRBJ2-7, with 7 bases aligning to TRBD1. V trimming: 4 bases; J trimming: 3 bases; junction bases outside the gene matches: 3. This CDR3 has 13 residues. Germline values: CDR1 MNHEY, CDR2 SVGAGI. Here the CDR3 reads CASSSRTGYEQYF. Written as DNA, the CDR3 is TGTGCCAGCAGTTCGAGGACAGGCTACGAGCAGTACTTC.

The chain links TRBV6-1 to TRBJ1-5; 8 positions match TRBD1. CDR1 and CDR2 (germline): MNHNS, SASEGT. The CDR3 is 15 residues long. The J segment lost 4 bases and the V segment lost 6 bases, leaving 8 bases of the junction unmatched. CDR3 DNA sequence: TGTGCCAGCAGAGCCCAGGGGGCGCTAAATCAGCCCCAGCATTTT. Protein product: CASRAQGALNQPQHF.

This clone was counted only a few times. The CDR3 bases are TGTGCCAGCAGCAATAGCGTAACCTACAATGAGCAGTTCTTC. Its translation is CASSNSVTYNEQFF. V is TRBV5-6 and J is TRBJ2-1; tentative D call: TRBD2 (5 bases). The germline CDR1 and CDR2 sequences are SGHDT and YYEEEE. CDR3 length: 14 amino acids. Between the trimmed V and J ends, which lost 4 bases and 2 bases, there was a span of 10 bases.

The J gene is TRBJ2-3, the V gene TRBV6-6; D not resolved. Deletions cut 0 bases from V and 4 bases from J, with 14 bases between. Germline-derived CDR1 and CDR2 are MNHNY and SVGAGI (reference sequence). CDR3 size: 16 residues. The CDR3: CASSYSNGGRADTQYF. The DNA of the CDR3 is TGTGCCAGCAGTTACTCGAACGGTGGTCGCGCAGATACGCAGTATTTT.